These 14 T cell receptor beta chains originate from one sample sequenced in a study of blood T cell repertoires in COVID-19. Method: immunoSEQ multiplex PCR; TCRdb's copy keeps in-frame clones and lacks some. The sample lists about 140,000 clones; roughly 84% were seen once. Sequenced input: peripheral blood. All receptors derive from a woman aged 55-75 years with acute or convalescent COVID-19.

The V and J genes are TRBV6-5 and TRBJ2-2; the D gene is possibly TRBD2 (6 bases). V was shortened by 10 bases and J by 5 bases, with 20 bases between the two germline ends. This CDR3 is built from 15 residues. Germline values: CDR1 MNHEY, CDR2 SVGAGI. CDR3 nucleotide sequence: TGTGCCACCGAGTCTACTAGCCTTTGGACCGGGGAGCTGTTTTTT. It encodes CATESTSLWTGELFF.

V usage is TRBV18 and J usage is TRBJ1-1; TRBD1 might be the D (5 bases). Trimming removed 4 bases from V and 10 bases from J, with 16 bases in between. CDR1 KGHSH and CDR2 LQKENI come from the germline V gene. The CDR3 length is 13 residues. This CDR3 is CASSLTERYGAFF. The CDR3 coding sequence is TGTGCCAGCTCACTGACAGAAAGGTATGGAGCTTTCTTT. Complete variable domain (other parts from reference TRBV18 and TRBJ1-1): NAGVMQNPRHLVRRRGQEARLRCSPMKGHSHVYWYRQLPEEGLKFMVYLQKENIIDESGMPKERFSAEFPKEGPSILRIQQVVRGDSAAYFCASSLTERYGAFFGQGTRLTVV.

V is TRBV2 and J is TRBJ2-7, with D uncertain. The V and J ends lost 4 bases and 0 bases respectively, with 7 bases between them. Germline V gene data show CDR1 as SNHLY and CDR2 as FYNNEI. The CDR3 contains 13 residues. In DNA, the CDR3 is TGTGCCAGCAGTGCTGTAGACTCCTACGAGCAGTACTTC. Translating gives CASSAVDSYEQYF. The full variable domain, rest sourced from reference TRBV2 and TRBJ2-7, is EPEVTQTPSHQVTQMGQEVILRCVPISNHLYFYWYRQILGQKVEFLVSFYNNEISEKSEIFDDQFSVERPDGSNFTLKIRSTKLEDSAMYFCASSAVDSYEQYFGPGTRLTVT.

Here the CDR3 reads CASSPATGVYNEQFF. DNA for the CDR3: TGTGCCAGCAGCCCTGCCACCGGTGTATACAATGAGCAGTTCTTC. V gene TRBV7-8 combines with J gene TRBJ2-1; the D is unclear. In germline, CDR1 is SGHVS, CDR2 FQNEAQ. The CDR3 has 15 amino acids. Trimming removed 5 bases at V and 4 bases at J, with 15 bases between. The full variable domain, with the rest looked up from reference TRBV7-8 and TRBJ2-1, is GAGVSQSPRYKVAKRGQDVALRCDPISGHVSLFWYQQALGQGPEFLTYFQNEAQLDKSGLPSDRFFAERPEGSVSTLKIQRTQQEDSAVYLCASSPATGVYNEQFFGPGTRLTVL.

This chain joins TRBV24-1 and TRBJ2-1; possible D gene TRBD2, 6 bases. Trimming took 1 base from V and 8 from J, leaving 20 bases between them. The germline CDR1 and CDR2 sequences are KGHDR and SFDVKD. The CDR3 covers 17 residues. CDR3: CATSDFIKGSGRYEQFF. The CDR3 DNA reads TGTGCCACCAGTGATTTTATAAAGGGATCCGGGAGATATGAGCAGTTCTTC.

J is TRBJ1-5 and V is TRBV28; 7 bases are shared with TRBD1. Germline CDR1 MDHEN, CDR2 SYDVKM. Germline trimming cut 4 bases from V and 2 bases from J; bases unmatched to any gene: 8. This CDR3 comprises 16 residues. DNA of the CDR3: TGTGCCAGCAGTTATCAAGGGGGCGGTGGCAATCAGCCCCAGCATTTT. This codes for CASSYQGGGGNQPQHF.

The chain joins TRBV28 to TRBJ2-3; perhaps TRBD1 as D (5 bases). Trimming stripped 7 bases from V and 2 bases from J, with 10 bases between. Germline loops: CDR1 MDHEN, CDR2 SYDVKM. The CDR3 spans 13 residues. This chain's CDR3 is CASTDRITDTQYF. CDR3 bases: TGTGCCAGCACCGACAGAATCACAGATACGCAGTATTTT.

J is TRBJ2-2 and V is TRBV29-1, with 7 bases that match TRBD1. V was clipped by 6 bases and J by 0 bases; unmatched bases: 7. In germline, CDR1 is SQVTM, CDR2 ANQGSEA. CDR3 length: 15 amino acids. CDR3 sequence: CSVKKGTANTGELFF. CDR3 nucleotide sequence: TGCAGCGTAAAAAAGGGGACAGCGAACACCGGGGAGCTGTTTTTT.

The rearrangement joins TRBV28 to TRBJ2-2, with a possible D match to TRBD1 (5 bases). The V end lost 4 bases, the J end lost 0 bases, and 9 bases lay between the germline ends. CDR3 length: 15 amino acids. Germline assignment: CDR1 MDHEN and CDR2 SYDVKM. CDR3 residues: CASSSSRANTGELFF. DNA for the CDR3: TGTGCCAGCAGTTCGAGCAGGGCGAACACCGGGGAGCTGTTTTTT. Full variable domain (rest looked up from reference TRBV28 and TRBJ2-2): DVKVTQSSRYLVKRTGEKVFLECVQDMDHENMFWYRQDPGLGLRLIYFSYDVKMKEKGDIPEGYSVSREKKERFSLILESASTNQTSMYLCASSSSRANTGELFFGEGSRLTVL.

The chain carries TRBV7-9 and TRBJ2-1; TRBD2 matches at 10 bases. After removal of 1 base from V and 6 bases from J, the junction contained 3 bases not matched to a gene. The CDR3 consists of 15 residues. The germline V gene encodes CDR1 SEHNR and CDR2 FQNEAQ (reference sequence). In nucleotides, the CDR3 is TGTGCCAGCAGCTTAGGAGGGACTAGCGCCAATGAGCAGTTCTTC. It encodes CASSLGGTSANEQFF. Drawing the rest from reference TRBV7-9 and TRBJ2-1, the complete variable domain is DTGVSQNPRHKITKRGQNVTFRCDPISEHNRLYWYRQTLGQGPEFLTYFQNEAQLEKSRLLSDRFSAERPKGSFSTLEIQRTEQGDSAMYLCASSLGGTSANEQFFGPGTRLTVL.

This clone showed up just once. The genes are TRBV6-2 or TRBV6-3 and TRBJ2-1; a weak D match, TRBD1 (6 bases). Germline loops: CDR1 MNHEY, CDR2 SVGEGT. V was pared by 3 bases and J by 5 bases, with 11 bases between. This CDR3 has 14 residues. The CDR3 region is CASSYGQRNNEQFF. The DNA of the CDR3 is TGTGCCAGCAGTTATGGACAGAGGAACAATGAGCAGTTCTTC.

This clone was counted a few times. The chain uses TRBV7-2 and TRBJ2-7, with 8 bases matching TRBD1. The trim removed 7 bases at V and 5 bases at J, leaving 7 bases unmatched. Germline CDR1 reads SGHTA; CDR2 reads FQGNSA. CDR3 length equals 13 residues. This CDR3 reads CASTLDRGDEQYF. In DNA, the CDR3 is TGTGCCAGCACCCTTGACAGGGGAGACGAGCAGTACTTC.

V usage is TRBV24-1 and J usage is TRBJ1-5; D unresolved. The V end lost 3 bases, the J end lost 9 bases, and 11 bases lay between the germline ends. CDR3 length: 13 residues. Germline-derived CDR1 and CDR2 are KGHDR and SFDVKD. The CDR3 bases are TGTGCCACCAGTGATCCAGGTGCTCGGCCCCAGCATTTT. Its translation is CATSDPGARPQHF.

The chain links TRBV24-1 to TRBJ2-7; possible D gene TRBD1, 5 bases. There are 11 residues in the CDR3. Germline assignment: CDR1 KGHDR and CDR2 SFDVKD. V shed 4 bases and J shed 6 bases, with 6 bases lying between them. CDR3 loop: CATSERGEQYF. CDR3 nucleotides: TGTGCCACCAGTGAAAGGGGCGAGCAGTACTTC.